This entry concerns a single TCR beta chain. Its matching antigen is unknown. Looked up from germline, CDR1 is WNHNN and CDR2 is SYGVQD (reference sequence). The V and J ends lost 6 bases and 3 bases, in that order; junction bases with no gene match: 4. The CDR3 loop spans 13 amino acids. This PCR relied on a set of 60 Vbeta primers and 13 Jbeta primers. In the authors' workflow: Later, tens of millions of unique TCR beta chains were counted in an analysis, and approximately 9.9 million of them were shared. Clones were sequenced by immunoSEQ multiplex PCR, and TCRdb holds only the in-frame ones, with some missing. That table is the source of V, J and clone size, and D and trimming were worked out from the DNA. The sample holds 65,000 or so clones, roughly 60% seen once. This specimen comes from a study of cytomegalovirus exposure and HLA in healthy donors. Study-wide points: Owing to their indistinguishability, certain V segments, notably TRBV6-2 and TRBV6-3, were excluded.

The rearrangement uses TRBV10-1 and TRBJ1-2, with 7 bases aligning to TRBD1. The sequenced sample consisted of PBMCs. The origin of this receptor is a man younger than 40 in good health and CMV-seronegative. The CDR3 sequence: CASRGGADYGYTF. The CDR3 nucleotides are TGCGCCAGCAGAGGGGGCGCCGACTATGGCTACACCTTC.